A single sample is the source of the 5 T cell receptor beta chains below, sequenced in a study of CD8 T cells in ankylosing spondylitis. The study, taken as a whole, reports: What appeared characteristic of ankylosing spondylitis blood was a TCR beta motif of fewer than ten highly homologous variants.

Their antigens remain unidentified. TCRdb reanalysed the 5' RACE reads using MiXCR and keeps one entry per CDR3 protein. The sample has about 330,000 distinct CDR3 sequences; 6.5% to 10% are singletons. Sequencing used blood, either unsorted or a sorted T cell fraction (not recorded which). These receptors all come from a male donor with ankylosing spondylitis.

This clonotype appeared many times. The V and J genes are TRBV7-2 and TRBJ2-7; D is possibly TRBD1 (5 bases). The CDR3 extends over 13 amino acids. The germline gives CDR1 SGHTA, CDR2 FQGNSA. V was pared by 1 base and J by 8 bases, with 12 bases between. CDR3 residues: CASSLEGALKQYF. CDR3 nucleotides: TGTGCCAGCAGCTTAGAAGGGGCTCTCAAGCAGTACTTC.

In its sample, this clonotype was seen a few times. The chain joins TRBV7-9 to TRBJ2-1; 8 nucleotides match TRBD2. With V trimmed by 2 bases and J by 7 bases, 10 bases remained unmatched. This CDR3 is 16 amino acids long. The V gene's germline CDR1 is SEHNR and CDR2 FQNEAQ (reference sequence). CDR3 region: CASSLSPAGGFNEQFF. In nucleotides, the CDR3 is TGTGCCAGCAGCTTAAGTCCGGCGGGAGGTTTTAATGAGCAGTTCTTC.

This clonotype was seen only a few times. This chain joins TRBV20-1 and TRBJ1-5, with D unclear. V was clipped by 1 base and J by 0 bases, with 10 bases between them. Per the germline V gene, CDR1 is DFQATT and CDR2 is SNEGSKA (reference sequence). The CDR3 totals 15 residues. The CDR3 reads CSARAQGYSNQPQHF. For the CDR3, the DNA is TGCAGTGCTAGAGCGCAAGGTTATAGCAATCAGCCCCAGCATTTT.

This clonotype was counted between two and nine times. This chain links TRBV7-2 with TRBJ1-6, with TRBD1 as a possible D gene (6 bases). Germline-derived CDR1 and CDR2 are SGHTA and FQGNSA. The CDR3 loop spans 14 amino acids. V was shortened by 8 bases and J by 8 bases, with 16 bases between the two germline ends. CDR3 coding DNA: TGTGCCAGCGTCAATCGGGGGGCTGATTCACCCCTCCACTTT. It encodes CASVNRGADSPLHF.

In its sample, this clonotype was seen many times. The CDR3 sequence: CSAPARMNTEAFF. In DNA, the CDR3 is TGCAGTGCTCCAGCCCGCATGAACACTGAAGCTTTCTTT. The chain links TRBV20-1 to TRBJ1-1; no clear D gene. V lost 5 bases and J 0 bases, leaving 10 bases between the germline ends. CDR3 length equals 13 residues. Germline V gene data show CDR1 as DFQATT and CDR2 as SNEGSKA (reference sequence).